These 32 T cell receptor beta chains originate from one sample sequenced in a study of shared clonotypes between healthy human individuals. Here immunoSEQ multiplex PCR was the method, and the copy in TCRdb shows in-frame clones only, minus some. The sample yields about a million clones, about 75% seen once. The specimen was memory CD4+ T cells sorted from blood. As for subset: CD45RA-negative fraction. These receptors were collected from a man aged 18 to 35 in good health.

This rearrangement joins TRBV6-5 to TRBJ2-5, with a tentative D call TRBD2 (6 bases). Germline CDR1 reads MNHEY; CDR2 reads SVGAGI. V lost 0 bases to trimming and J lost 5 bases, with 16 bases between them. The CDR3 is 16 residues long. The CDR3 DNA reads TGTGCCAGCAGTTACTCGGGACTGACCGGCGGGGAGACCCAGTACTTC. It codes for CASSYSGLTGGETQYF.

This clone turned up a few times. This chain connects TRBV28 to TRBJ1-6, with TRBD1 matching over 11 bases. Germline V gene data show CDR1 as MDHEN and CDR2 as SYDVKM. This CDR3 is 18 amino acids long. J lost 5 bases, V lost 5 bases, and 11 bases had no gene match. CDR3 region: CASSPGQGALKDNSPLHF. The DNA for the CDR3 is TGTGCCAGCAGTCCAGGACAGGGGGCGTTGAAGGATAATTCACCCCTCCACTTT.

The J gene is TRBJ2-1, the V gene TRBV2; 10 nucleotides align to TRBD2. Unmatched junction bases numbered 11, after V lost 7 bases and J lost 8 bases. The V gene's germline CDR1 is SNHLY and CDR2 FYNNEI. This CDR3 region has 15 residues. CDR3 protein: CASTTRGLAEDEQFF. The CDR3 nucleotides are TGTGCCAGCACCACACGAGGACTAGCGGAGGATGAGCAGTTCTTC.

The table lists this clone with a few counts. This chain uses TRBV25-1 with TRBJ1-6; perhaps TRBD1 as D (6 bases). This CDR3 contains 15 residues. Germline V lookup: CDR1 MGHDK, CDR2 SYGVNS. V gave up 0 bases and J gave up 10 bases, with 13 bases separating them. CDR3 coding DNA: TGTGCCAGCAGTGAATATCTTGCACAGGGATCACCCCTCCACTTT. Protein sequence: CASSEYLAQGSPLHF.

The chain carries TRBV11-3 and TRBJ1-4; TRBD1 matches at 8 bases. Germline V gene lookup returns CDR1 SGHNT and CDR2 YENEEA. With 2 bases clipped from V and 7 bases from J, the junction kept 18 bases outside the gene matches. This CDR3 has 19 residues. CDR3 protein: CASSLLPGGAVVFSEKLFF. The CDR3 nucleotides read TGTGCCAGCAGCTTATTGCCAGGGGGCGCGGTGGTCTTCTCTGAAAAACTGTTTTTT.

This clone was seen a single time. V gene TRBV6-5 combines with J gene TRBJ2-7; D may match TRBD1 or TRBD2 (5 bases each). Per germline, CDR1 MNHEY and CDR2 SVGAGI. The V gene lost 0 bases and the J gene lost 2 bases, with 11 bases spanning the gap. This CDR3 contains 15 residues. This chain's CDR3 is CASSYSYRGTYEQYF. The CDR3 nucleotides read TGTGCCAGCAGTTACTCGTATCGGGGCACCTACGAGCAGTACTTC.

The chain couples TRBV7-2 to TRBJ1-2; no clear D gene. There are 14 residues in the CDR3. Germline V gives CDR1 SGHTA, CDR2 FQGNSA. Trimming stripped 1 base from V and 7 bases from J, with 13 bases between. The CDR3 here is CASSLDAGTSGYTF. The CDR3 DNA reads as TGTGCCAGCAGCTTAGACGCAGGAACCTCTGGCTACACCTTC.

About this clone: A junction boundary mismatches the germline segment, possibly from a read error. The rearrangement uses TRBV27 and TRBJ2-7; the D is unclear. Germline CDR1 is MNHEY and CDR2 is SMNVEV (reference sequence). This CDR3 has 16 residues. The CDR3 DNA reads TGTGCCAGCAATTTAGAATTTCGATCCCTCTCCTACGAGCAGTACTTC. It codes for CASNLEFRSLSYEQYF.

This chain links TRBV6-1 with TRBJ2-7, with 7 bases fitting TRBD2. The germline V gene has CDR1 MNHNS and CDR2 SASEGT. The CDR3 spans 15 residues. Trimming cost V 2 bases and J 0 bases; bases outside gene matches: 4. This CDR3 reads CASSEQWEGSYEQYF. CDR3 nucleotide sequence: TGTGCCAGCAGTGAACAATGGGAGGGCTCCTACGAGCAGTACTTC.

CDR3 region: CASSPSRYEQYF. The CDR3 nucleotides are TGTGCCAGCAGCCCTAGCCGGTACGAGCAGTACTTC. This chain uses TRBV2 with TRBJ2-7; perhaps TRBD2 as D (5 bases). Trimming removed 6 bases at V and 4 bases at J, with 10 bases between. CDR1 and CDR2 from the germline V gene are SNHLY and FYNNEI. This CDR3 has 12 amino acids. Looking up the rest from reference TRBV2 and TRBJ2-7 gives the full variable domain: EPEVTQTPSHQVTQMGQEVILRCVPISNHLYFYWYRQILGQKVEFLVSFYNNEISEKSEIFDDQFSVERPDGSNFTLKIRSTKLEDSAMYFCASSPSRYEQYFGPGTRLTVT.

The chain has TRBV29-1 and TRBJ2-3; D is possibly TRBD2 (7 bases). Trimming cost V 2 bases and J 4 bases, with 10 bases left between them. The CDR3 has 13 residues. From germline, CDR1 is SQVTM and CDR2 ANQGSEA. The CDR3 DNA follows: TGCAGCGTTGAAAGGGGGGGAGCAGATACGCAGTATTTT. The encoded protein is CSVERGGADTQYF.

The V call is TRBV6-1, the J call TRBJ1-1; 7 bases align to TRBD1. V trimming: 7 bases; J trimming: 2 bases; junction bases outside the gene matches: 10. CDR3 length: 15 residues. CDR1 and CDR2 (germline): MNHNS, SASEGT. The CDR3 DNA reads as TGTGCCAGCACAATCCTGGGACAGCTAAACACTGAAGCTTTCTTT. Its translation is CASTILGQLNTEAFF.

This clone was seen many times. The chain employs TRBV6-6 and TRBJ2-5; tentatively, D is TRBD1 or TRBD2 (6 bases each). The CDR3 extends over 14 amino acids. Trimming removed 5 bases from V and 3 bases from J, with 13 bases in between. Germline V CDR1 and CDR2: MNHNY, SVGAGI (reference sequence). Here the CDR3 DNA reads TGTGCCAGCAGTGATAGAGGGGGGAAAGAGACCCAGTACTTC. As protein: CASSDRGGKETQYF.

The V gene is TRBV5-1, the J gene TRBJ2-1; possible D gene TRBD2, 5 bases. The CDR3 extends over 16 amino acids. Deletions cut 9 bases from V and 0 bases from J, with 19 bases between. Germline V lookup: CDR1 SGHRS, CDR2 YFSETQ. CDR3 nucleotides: TGCGCCACCACCCCCCGGCCGGGGAGCTCCTACAATGAGCAGTTCTTC. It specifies CATTPRPGSSYNEQFF.

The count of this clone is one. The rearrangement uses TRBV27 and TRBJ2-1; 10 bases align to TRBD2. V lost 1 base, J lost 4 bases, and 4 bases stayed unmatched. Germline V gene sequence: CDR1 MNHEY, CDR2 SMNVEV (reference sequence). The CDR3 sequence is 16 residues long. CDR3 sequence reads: CASSLLGLAPYNEQFF. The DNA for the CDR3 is TGTGCCAGCAGTTTATTGGGACTAGCGCCTTACAATGAGCAGTTCTTC.

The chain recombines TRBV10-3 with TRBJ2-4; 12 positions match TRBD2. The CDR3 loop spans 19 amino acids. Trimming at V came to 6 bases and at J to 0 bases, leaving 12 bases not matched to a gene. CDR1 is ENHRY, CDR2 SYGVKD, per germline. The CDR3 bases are TGTGCCATCAGCCCCGGGCTAGCGGGAGGGCCTGTAGCCAAAAACATTCAGTACTTC. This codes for CAISPGLAGGPVAKNIQYF.

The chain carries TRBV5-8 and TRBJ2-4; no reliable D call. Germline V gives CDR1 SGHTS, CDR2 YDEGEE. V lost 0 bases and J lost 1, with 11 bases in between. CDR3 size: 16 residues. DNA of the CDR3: TGTGCCAGCAGCTTGGGTCAGCTTTTGGCCAAAAACATTCAGTACTTC. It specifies CASSLGQLLAKNIQYF.

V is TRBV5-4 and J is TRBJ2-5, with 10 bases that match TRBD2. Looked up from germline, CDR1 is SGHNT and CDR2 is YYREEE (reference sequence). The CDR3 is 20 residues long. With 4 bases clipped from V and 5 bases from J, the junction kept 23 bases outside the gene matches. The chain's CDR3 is CASSREGQALPSGGVETQYF. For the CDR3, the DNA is TGTGCCAGCAGCAGGGAGGGACAGGCGCTACCTAGCGGGGGAGTGGAGACCCAGTACTTC.

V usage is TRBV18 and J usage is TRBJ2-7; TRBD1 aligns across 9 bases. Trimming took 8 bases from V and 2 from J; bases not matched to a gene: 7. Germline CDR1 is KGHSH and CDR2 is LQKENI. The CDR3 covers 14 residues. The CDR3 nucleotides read TGTGCCAGCACGGACAGGGGCATAACCTACGAGCAGTACTTC. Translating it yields CASTDRGITYEQYF.

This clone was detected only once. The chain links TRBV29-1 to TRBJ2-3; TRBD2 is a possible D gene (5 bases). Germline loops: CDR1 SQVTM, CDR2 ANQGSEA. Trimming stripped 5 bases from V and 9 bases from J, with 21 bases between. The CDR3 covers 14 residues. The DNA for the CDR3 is TGCAGCGTTCTTACTAGTTTACCGCCAGGAACGCAGTATTTT. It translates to CSVLTSLPPGTQYF.

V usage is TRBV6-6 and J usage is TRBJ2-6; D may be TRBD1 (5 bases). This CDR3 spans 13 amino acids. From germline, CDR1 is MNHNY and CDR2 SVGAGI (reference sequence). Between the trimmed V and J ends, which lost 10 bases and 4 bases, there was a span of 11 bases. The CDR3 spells CATAGSGANVLTF. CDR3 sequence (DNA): TGTGCCACAGCAGGGTCAGGGGCCAACGTCCTGACTTTC.

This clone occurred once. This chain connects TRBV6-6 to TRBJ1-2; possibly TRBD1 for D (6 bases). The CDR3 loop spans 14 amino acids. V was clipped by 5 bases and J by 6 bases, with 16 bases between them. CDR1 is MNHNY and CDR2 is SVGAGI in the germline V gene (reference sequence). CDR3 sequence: CASSLGQFQDGYTF. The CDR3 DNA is TGTGCCAGCAGTCTAGGACAGTTTCAAGATGGCTACACCTTC.

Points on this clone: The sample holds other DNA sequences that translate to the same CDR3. CDR3: CASSYSPGDTEAFF. DNA for the CDR3: TGTGCCAGCAGTTACTCGCCGGGGGATACTGAAGCTTTCTTT. J is TRBJ1-1 and V is TRBV6-5; possibly TRBD1 for D (5 bases). The CDR3 loop spans 14 amino acids. Trimming shortened V by 0 bases and J by 5 bases, and 10 bases separated the two germline ends. Germline values: CDR1 MNHEY, CDR2 SVGAGI.

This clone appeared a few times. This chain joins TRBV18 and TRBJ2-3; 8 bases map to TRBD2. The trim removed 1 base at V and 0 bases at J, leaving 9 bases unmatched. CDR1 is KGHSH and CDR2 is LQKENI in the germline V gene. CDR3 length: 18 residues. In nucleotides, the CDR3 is TGTGCCAGCTCACCACGGGCCCCGGGGGGGCTAAGCACAGATACGCAGTATTTT. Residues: CASSPRAPGGLSTDTQYF.

This CDR3 reads CASSKAPTPGQLEPQHF. CDR3 bases: TGTGCCAGCAGCAAAGCCCCTACCCCGGGACAGTTAGAGCCCCAGCATTTT. V gene TRBV21-1 combines with J gene TRBJ1-5; TRBD1 is taken as the D call from the table, unchecked against the DNA. TRBV21-1 is described as a pseudogene. The CDR3 totals 17 residues.

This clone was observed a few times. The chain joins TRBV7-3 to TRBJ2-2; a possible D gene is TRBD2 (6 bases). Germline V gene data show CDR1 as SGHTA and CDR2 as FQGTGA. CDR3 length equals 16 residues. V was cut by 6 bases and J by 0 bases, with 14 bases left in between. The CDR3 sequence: CASSPRRGANTGELFF. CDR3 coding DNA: TGTGCCAGCAGTCCGAGGCGCGGGGCGAACACCGGGGAGCTGTTTTTT.

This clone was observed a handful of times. CDR3 DNA sequence: TGTGCCAGCTCACGAGGCGGGACAGGGCCCTACGAGCAGTACTTC. Translation gives CASSRGGTGPYEQYF. This chain links TRBV18 with TRBJ2-7, with 9 bases identical to TRBD1. This CDR3 has 15 residues. J was trimmed by 2 bases and V by 4 bases; bases with no gene match: 6. The germline V gene encodes CDR1 KGHSH and CDR2 LQKENI. The complete variable domain, with remaining parts taken from reference TRBV18 and TRBJ2-7, reads NAGVMQNPRHLVRRRGQEARLRCSPMKGHSHVYWYRQLPEEGLKFMVYLQKENIIDESGMPKERFSAEFPKEGPSILRIQQVVRGDSAAYFCASSRGGTGPYEQYFGPGTRLTVT.

CDR3 DNA sequence: TGTGCCAGCAGTTGGCAGCCCCAGCATTTT. Its translation: CASSWQPQHF. The J gene is TRBJ1-5, the V gene TRBV28; unclear D gene. Germline-derived CDR1 and CDR2 are MDHEN and SYDVKM. The CDR3 covers 10 residues. V lost 4 bases and J 7 bases, leaving 2 bases between the germline ends.

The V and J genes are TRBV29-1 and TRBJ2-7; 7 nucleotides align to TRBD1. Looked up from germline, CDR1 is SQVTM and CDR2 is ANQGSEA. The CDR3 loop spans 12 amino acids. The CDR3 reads CSLRDSSYEQYF. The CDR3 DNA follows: TGCAGTCTCCGGGACAGCTCCTACGAGCAGTACTTC.

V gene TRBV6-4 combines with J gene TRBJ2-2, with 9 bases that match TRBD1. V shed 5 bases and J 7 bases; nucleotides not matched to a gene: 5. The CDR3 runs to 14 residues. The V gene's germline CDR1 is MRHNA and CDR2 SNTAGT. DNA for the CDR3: TGTGCCAGCAGTAACACAGGGGGCATCGGGGAGCTGTTTTTT. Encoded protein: CASSNTGGIGELFF.

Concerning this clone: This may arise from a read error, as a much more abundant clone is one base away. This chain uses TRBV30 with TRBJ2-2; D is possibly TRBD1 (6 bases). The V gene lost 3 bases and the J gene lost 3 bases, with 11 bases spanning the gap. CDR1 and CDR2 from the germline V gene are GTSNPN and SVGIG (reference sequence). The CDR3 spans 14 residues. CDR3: CAWRRGGDTGELFF. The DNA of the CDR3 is TGTGCCTGGAGGCGAGGGGGTGACACCGGGGAGCTGTTTTTT.

The CDR3 is CASKGHVDGNTIYF. As DNA, the CDR3 is TGTGCCAGCAAGGGACATGTGGATGGAAACACCATATATTTT. This rearrangement joins TRBV6-5 to TRBJ1-3, with a possible D match to TRBD1 (6 bases). Trimming removed 7 bases from V and 3 bases from J, with 13 bases in between. This CDR3 has 14 amino acids. Germline values: CDR1 MNHEY, CDR2 SVGAGI.